This is a list of T cell receptor beta chains from one sample in a study of T cells of healthy individuals. MiXCR, run by TCRdb on the 5' RACE reads, gives a single entry per CDR3 protein. The sample consists of 60,000 to 75,000 distinct CDR3 sequences, around 15% of them appearing once. These receptors were collected from a human donor in good health. Each CDR3 is given with its conserved first and last residue. The D gene is left open where the match is weak. For some rows the clone size is stated as once, few or many, or as a class when expanded; others skip it.

D,V,J,size,CDR3,DNA
-,TRBV10-2,TRBJ2-3,many,CASSERRAKTDTQYF,TGCGCCAGCAGTGAGCGGCGGGCCAAAACAGATACGCAGTATTTT
TRBD1,TRBV23-1,TRBJ2-6,many,CASSPGQGFSGANVLTF,TGCGCCAGCAGCCCGGGACAGGGGTTCTCTGGGGCCAACGTCCTGACTTTC
TRBD2,TRBV2,TRBJ2-3,-,CASREKREGTDTQYF,TGTGCCAGCAGGGAAAAGCGGGAGGGCACAGATACGCAGTATTTT
-,TRBV28,TRBJ2-2,few,CASSPTKLPGELFF,TGTGCCAGCAGCCCCACTAAACTCCCCGGGGAGCTGTTTTTT
-,TRBV10-1,TRBJ2-2,few,CASRDGNTGELFF,TGCGCCAGCAGGGACGGCAACACCGGGGAGCTGTTTTTT
TRBD2,TRBV6-5,TRBJ2-7,many,CASRLLAGVEQYF,TGTGCCAGCAGATTACTAGCGGGGGTTGAGCAGTACTTC
-,TRBV24-1,TRBJ1-5,many,CATSEAGLYQPQHF,TGTGCCACCAGTGAGGCCGGGCTGTATCAGCCCCAGCATTTT
TRBD2,TRBV3-1,TRBJ2-7,-,CASSQAPLAGEQYF,TGTGCCAGCAGCCAAGCCCCACTAGCGGGGGAGCAGTACTTC
-,TRBV29-1,TRBJ2-1,many,CSAAPTGNEQFF,TGCAGCGCGGCCCCGACTGGCAATGAGCAGTTCTTC
-,TRBV3-1,TRBJ2-1,many,CASSQDPNRASYNEQFF,TGTGCCAGCAGCCAAGATCCTAACAGGGCCTCCTACAATGAGCAGTTCTTC
-,TRBV2,TRBJ1-1,-,CASMRTANTEAFF,TGTGCCAGCATGCGGACAGCGAACACTGAAGCTTTCTTT
TRBD1,TRBV6-1,TRBJ2-3,-,CASSEALTGGTDTQYF,TGTGCCAGCAGTGAAGCGCTGACAGGGGGCACAGATACGCAGTATTTT
TRBD1,TRBV6-2/TRBV6-3,TRBJ1-2,-,CASSNLLGTGSDYGYTF,TGTGCCAGCAGTAACCTTTTGGGGACAGGGAGTGACTATGGCTACACCTTC
-,TRBV6-2/TRBV6-3,TRBJ2-3,many,CASTARVVTDTQYF,TGTGCCAGCACAGCCAGGGTTGTGACAGATACGCAGTATTTT
TRBD1,TRBV4-3,TRBJ1-5,few,CASSHETDRGPGQPQHF,TGCGCCAGCAGCCACGAGACTGACAGGGGGCCCGGTCAGCCCCAGCATTTT
TRBD2,TRBV10-3,TRBJ2-3,few,CAISFSGRTDTQYF,TGTGCCATCAGCTTTAGCGGGAGAACAGATACGCAGTATTTT